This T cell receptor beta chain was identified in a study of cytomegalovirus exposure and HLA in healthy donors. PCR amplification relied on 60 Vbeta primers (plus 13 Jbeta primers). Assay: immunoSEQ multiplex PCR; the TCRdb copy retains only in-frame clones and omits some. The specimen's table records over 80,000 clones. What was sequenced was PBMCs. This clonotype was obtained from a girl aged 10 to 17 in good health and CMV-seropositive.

DNA for the CDR3: TGTGCCAAGGACGAGGGAGGCAATGAGCAGTTCTTC. Translating gives CAKDEGGNEQFF. The chain combines TRBV30 with TRBJ2-1; perhaps TRBD2 as D (6 bases). The CDR3 has 12 residues. V was clipped by 8 bases and J by 6 bases, with 14 bases between them. Per the germline V gene, CDR1 is GTSNPN and CDR2 is SVGIG (reference sequence).